A selection of T cell receptor beta chains follows, all from one sample in a study of T cell changes during pregnancy in multiple sclerosis. Clones were sequenced by immunoSEQ multiplex PCR, and TCRdb holds only the in-frame ones, with some missing. The table lists about 49,000 clones, around 93% of them singletons. Specimen: CD8+ T cells from peripheral blood mononuclear cells, collected in the first trimester of pregnancy. These receptors all come from a female donor with multiple sclerosis, enrolled in a pregnancy study. The CDR3 runs from the conserved cysteine through the conserved F or W. Fields, in order: D gene, J gene, V gene, clone size, CDR3 DNA, CDR3 protein. The D gene is left open where the match is weak. The size field is filled for only some rows; it gives once, few, many or a size class.

>-|TRBJ1-4|TRBV6-1|-
TGTGCCAGCAGTGCAAGGGGTCACTACCGGAATGAAAAACTGTTTTTT
CASSARGHYRNEKLFF
>TRBD1|TRBJ1-5|TRBV28|-
TGTGCCAGCGGATCGGGACAGGGGGTCGGCCAGCCCCAGCATTTT
CASGSGQGVGQPQHF
>TRBD2|TRBJ2-1|TRBV6-6|-
TGTGCCAGCAGTTTCCTTACTAGCGGGAGCAATGAGCAGTTCTTC
CASSFLTSGSNEQFF
>TRBD1|TRBJ1-5|TRBV6-1|-
TGTGCCAGCAGTTCCGACTGGACAGGGGATCAGCCCCAGCATTTT
CASSSDWTGDQPQHF
>-|TRBJ1-5|TRBV4-1|-
TGCGCCAGCAGCCAAGGAAAGGGTTCGGGACAGCCCCAGCATTTT
CASSQGKGSGQPQHF
>-|TRBJ1-1|TRBV19|-
TGTGCCAGTAGTCTACCGGGACAAGGTTTGAACACTGAAGCTTTCTTT
CASSLPGQGLNTEAFF
>-|TRBJ2-7|TRBV10-3|-
TGTGCCATCATGGAGGACAGCTCCTACGAGCAGTACTTC
CAIMEDSSYEQYF
>TRBD1|TRBJ1-2|TRBV28|-
TGTGCCAGCAGTTTGGGACAGAGCTATGGCTACACCTTC
CASSLGQSYGYTF
>-|TRBJ2-3|TRBV7-9|-
TGTGCCAGCAGCTCCCCGAGGTCGACAGATACGCAGTATTTT
CASSSPRSTDTQYF
>-|TRBJ2-2|TRBV14|-
TGTGCCAGCAGCCAAGAGAAGGCGGTCTTCGGGACCGGGGAGCTGTTTTTT
CASSQEKAVFGTGELFF
>-|TRBJ2-2|TRBV27|-
TGTGCCAGCAAGCAGGGAAATATCGGGGAGCTGTTTTTT
CASKQGNIGELFF
>-|TRBJ1-2|TRBV21-1|-
TGTGCCAGCAGAGGGGACAGGACACTAAATTATGGCTACACCTTC
CASRGDRTLNYGYTF
>-|TRBJ2-7|TRBV7-6|-
TGTGCCAGCAGCTTAGCGACAGGATACGAGCAGTACTTC
CASSLATGYEQYF
>-|TRBJ1-1|TRBV6-6|-
TGTGCCACCGTTGGGGGGGTAGGGAACACTGAAGCTTTCTTT
CATVGGVGNTEAFF
>-|TRBJ1-5|TRBV21-1|-
TGTGCCAGCAGCAAATTGGAGAGGGTGCGCAATCAGCCCCAGCATTTT
CASSKLERVRNQPQHF
>TRBD1|TRBJ1-2|TRBV28|-
TGTGCCAGCAGTTTCGCGCAGGGGGGCTATGGCTACACCTTC
CASSFAQGGYGYTF
>TRBD1|TRBJ2-7|TRBV4-1|-
TGCGCCAGCGCCGAGGGACAGGGGGCGACCTACGAGCAGTACTTC
CASAEGQGATYEQYF
>TRBD1|TRBJ2-1|TRBV6-4|-
TGTGCCAGCAGTACTACAGGGGAGCTCTACAATGAGCAGTTCTTC
CASSTTGELYNEQFF
>TRBD2|TRBJ2-3|TRBV7-9|-
TGTGCCAGCAGCCCCTTGGGACTAGCGGGCACAGATACGCAGTATTTT
CASSPLGLAGTDTQYF
>TRBD1|TRBJ2-7|TRBV27|-
TGTGCCCGCCGGGACAGGGGCTACCCCAGCTCCTACGAGCAGTACTTC
CARRDRGYPSSYEQYF
>-|TRBJ2-7|TRBV29-1|-
TGCAGCGTCCTCGGGGGTCATGGGTTC
CSVLGGHGF
>TRBD2|TRBJ2-7|TRBV6-6|once
TGTGCCATGCCAAGGATTAGCGGGACCCCCCTTGGGGAGCAGTACTTC
CAMPRISGTPLGEQYF
>-|TRBJ2-5|TRBV13|-
TGTGCCAGCAGCTTAGGCCTCGGTATGGGGTCGGGGGAGACCCAGTACTTC
CASSLGLGMGSGETQYF
>TRBD1|TRBJ2-7|TRBV27|-
TGTGCCAGCAGCACTGTGAAGGTTCAGGGGGATTCCTGGGACGAGCAGTACTTC
CASSTVKVQGDSWDEQYF
>-|TRBJ1-4|TRBV27|-
TGTGCCAGCAGTTTAGAACGGAATGAAAAACTGTTTTTT
CASSLERNEKLFF
>-|TRBJ1-5|TRBV4-1|-
TGCGCCAGCAGCCAAGACGAGGCGCCAAATCAGCCCCAGCATTTT
CASSQDEAPNQPQHF
>-|TRBJ1-1|TRBV28|-
TGTGCCAGCAGTTTCGGCGGGAACACTGAAGCTTTCTTT
CASSFGGNTEAFF
>-|TRBJ2-1|TRBV6-1|-
TGTGCCAGCAGTGAAAGTCAAGGGGCCAACAATGAGCAGTTCTTC
CASSESQGANNEQFF
>TRBD1|TRBJ2-1|TRBV19|-
TGTGCCAGTAACCCGGGGACAGAACTGTACAATGAGCAGTTCTTC
CASNPGTELYNEQFF
>-|TRBJ2-2|TRBV29-1|once
TGCAGCGCCGATGGTGGCGGGAAGGCGACCGGGGAGCTGTTTTTT
CSADGGGKATGELFF
>-|TRBJ2-7|TRBV5-6|-
TGTGCCAGCAGCTTGGCGGTCGGCAGGGTAGCCTACGAGCAGTACTTC
CASSLAVGRVAYEQYF
>TRBD2|TRBJ2-1|TRBV6-6|-
TGTGCCAGCAGTTACGTAGCGGGAGGTTACAATGAGCAGTTCTTC
CASSYVAGGYNEQFF
>TRBD2|TRBJ2-2|TRBV6-5|-
TGTGCCAGTGGACTAGCGGGAATTTACACCGGGGAGCTGTTTTTT
CASGLAGIYTGELFF
>TRBD1|TRBJ1-1|TRBV5-1|-
TGCGCCAGCAGCCAGTGGACAGGACAGAACACTGAAGCTTTCTTT
CASSQWTGQNTEAFF
>TRBD2|TRBJ2-7|TRBV28|-
TGTGCCAGCAGCCTGGTGTCTAGCGGGAGGGCACGCGAGCAGTACTTC
CASSLVSSGRAREQYF